The clone carrying this T cell receptor (beta chain) was recorded once. The data belong to a study of blood T cell repertoires in COVID-19. For the study at large: COVID-19 samples, acute and convalescent, were from the United States, Italy and Spain.

Produced via immunoSEQ multiplex PCR; TCRdb's table is partial and in-frame only. This sample has 220,000 or so clones; 92% occur once, and the top ten carry around 0.85%. The CDR3 runs to 15 residues. J was trimmed by 6 bases and V by 6 bases; bases with no gene match: 12. CDR1 MGHDK and CDR2 SYGVNS come from the germline V gene. The chain has TRBV25-1 and TRBJ1-1, with 8 bases fitting TRBD1. The source of this sequence is a man between 60 and 75 years old with COVID-19, enrolled during active disease. The sample was peripheral blood. The chain's CDR3 is CASRGARGRVSEAFF. The CDR3 nucleotides are TGTGCCAGCAGGGGCGCCAGGGGGCGCGTATCTGAAGCTTTCTTT.